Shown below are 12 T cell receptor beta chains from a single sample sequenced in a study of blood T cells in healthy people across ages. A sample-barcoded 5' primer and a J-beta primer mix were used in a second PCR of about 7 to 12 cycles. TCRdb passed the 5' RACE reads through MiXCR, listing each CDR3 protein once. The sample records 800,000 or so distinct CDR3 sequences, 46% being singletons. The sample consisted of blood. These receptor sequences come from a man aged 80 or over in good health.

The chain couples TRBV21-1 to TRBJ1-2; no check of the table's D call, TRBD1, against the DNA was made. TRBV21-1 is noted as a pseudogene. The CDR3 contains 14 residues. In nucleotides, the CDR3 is TGTGCCAGCAGCAAAGGGGGCTGGGGCTATGGCTACACCTTC. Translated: CASSKGGWGYGYTF.

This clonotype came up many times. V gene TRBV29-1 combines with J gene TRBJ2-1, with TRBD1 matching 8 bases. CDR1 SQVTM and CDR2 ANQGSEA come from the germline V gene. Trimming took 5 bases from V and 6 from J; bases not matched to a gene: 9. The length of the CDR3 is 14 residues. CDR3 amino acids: CSVSTGGSSNEQFF. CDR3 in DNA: TGCAGCGTTTCCACAGGGGGTTCGAGCAATGAGCAGTTCTTC.

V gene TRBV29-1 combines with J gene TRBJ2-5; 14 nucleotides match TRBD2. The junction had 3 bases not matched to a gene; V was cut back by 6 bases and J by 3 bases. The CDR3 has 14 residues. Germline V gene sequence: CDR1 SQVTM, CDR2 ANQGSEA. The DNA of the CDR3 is TGCAGCGTAGGACTAGCGGGAGGAGAAGAGACCCAGTACTTC. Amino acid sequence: CSVGLAGGEETQYF.

CDR3 sequence reads: CASRTRTGALNEQYF. The DNA for the CDR3 is TGTGCCAGCAGAACCCGGACAGGGGCGCTAAATGAGCAGTACTTC. The chain links TRBV28 to TRBJ2-5, with 9 bases matching TRBD1. The CDR3 contains 15 residues. Germline V gives CDR1 MDHEN, CDR2 SYDVKM. The J segment lost 11 bases and the V segment lost 6 bases, leaving 16 bases of the junction unmatched.

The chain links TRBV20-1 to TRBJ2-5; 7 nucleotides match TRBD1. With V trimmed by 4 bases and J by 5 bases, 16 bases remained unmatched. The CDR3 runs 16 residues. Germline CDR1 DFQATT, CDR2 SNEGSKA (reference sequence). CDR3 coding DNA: TGCAGTGCTAACCCTGTACAGGGGACACGGCGGGAGACCCAGTACTTC. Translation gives CSANPVQGTRRETQYF.

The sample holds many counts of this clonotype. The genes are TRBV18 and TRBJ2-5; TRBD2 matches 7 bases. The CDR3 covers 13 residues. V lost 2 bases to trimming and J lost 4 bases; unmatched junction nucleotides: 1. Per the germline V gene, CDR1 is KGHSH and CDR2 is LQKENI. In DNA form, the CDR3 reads TGTGCCAGCTCACCAAGCGGGATAGAGACCCAGTACTTC. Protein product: CASSPSGIETQYF. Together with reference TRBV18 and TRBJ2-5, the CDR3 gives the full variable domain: NAGVMQNPRHLVRRRGQEARLRCSPMKGHSHVYWYRQLPEEGLKFMVYLQKENIIDESGMPKERFSAEFPKEGPSILRIQQVVRGDSAAYFCASSPSGIETQYFGPGTRLLVL.

The CDR3 region is CASSQILAGGYEQYF. CDR3 DNA sequence: TGCGCCAGCAGCCAAATACTAGCGGGGGGCTACGAGCAGTACTTC. The J gene is TRBJ2-7, the V gene TRBV4-3; 12 positions match TRBD2. The CDR3 length is 15 residues. The V gene end was trimmed by 2 bases and the J gene end by 3 bases; junction bases not matched to a gene: 2. Germline CDR1 LGHNA, CDR2 YSLEER.

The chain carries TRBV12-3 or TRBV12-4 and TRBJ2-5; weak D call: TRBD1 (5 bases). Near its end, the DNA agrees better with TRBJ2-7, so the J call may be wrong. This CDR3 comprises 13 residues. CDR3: CASSLFAGNEQYF. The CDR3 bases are TGTGCCAGCAGTTTATTTGCAGGGAACGAGCAGTACTTC.

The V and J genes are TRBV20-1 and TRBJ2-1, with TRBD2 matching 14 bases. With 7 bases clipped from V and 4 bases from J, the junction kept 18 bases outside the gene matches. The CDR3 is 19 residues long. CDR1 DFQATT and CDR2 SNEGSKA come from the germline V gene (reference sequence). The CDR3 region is CSGYSPGTSGSVGYNEQFF. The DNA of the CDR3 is TGCAGTGGCTACTCGCCTGGGACTAGCGGGAGCGTAGGGTACAATGAGCAGTTCTTC.

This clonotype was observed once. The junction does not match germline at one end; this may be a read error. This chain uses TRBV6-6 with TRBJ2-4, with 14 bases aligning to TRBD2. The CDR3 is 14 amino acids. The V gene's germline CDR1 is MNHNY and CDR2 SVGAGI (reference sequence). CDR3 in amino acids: CASRTGTSGSEQCF. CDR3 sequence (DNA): TGTGCCAGCAGGACCGGGACTAGCGGGAGCGAGCAGTGCTTC.

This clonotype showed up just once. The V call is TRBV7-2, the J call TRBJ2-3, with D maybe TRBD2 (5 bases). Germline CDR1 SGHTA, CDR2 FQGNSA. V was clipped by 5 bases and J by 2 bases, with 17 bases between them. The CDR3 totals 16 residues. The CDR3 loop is CASSPRGMVLTDTQYF. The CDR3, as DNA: TGTGCCAGCAGCCCTCGGGGTATGGTACTCACAGATACGCAGTATTTT. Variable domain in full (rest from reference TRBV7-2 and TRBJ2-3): GAGVSQSPSNKVTEKGKDVELRCDPISGHTALYWYRQSLGQGLEFLIYFQGNSAPDKSGLPSDRFSAERTGGSVSTLTIQRTQQEDSAVYLCASSPRGMVLTDTQYFGPGTRLTVL.

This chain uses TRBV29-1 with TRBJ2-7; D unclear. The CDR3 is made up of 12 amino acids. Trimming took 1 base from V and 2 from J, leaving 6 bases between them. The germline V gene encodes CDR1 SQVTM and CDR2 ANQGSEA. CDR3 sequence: CSVEGRTYEQYF. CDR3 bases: TGCAGCGTTGAAGGACGGACCTACGAGCAGTACTTC.